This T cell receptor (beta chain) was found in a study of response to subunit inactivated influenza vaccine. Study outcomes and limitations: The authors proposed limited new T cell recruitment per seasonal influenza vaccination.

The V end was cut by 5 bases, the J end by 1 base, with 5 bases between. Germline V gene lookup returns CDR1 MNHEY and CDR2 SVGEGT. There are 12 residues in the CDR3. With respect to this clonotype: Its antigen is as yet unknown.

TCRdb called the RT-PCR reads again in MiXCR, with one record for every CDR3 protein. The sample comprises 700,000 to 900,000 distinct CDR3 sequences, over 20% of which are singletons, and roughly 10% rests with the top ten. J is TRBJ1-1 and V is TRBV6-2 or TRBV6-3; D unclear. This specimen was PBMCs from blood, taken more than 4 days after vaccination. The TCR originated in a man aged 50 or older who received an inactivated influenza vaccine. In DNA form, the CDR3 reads TGTGCCAGCAGTCGAACGAACACTGAAGCTTTCTTT. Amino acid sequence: CASSRTNTEAFF.